This is a list of T cell receptor beta chains from one sample in a study of T-cell memory formation after mild COVID-19. Each CDR3 protein gets one entry after TCRdb re-called the 5' RACE reads with MiXCR. Of about 300,000 distinct CDR3 sequences in the sample, approximately 19% are singletons; the top ten hold around 21%. The sample was PBMCs or a T cell subset sorted from them (not recorded which). The source is a man between 18 and 29 years old who had mild COVID-19 (a few samples of this study predate the infection). Cell type and time point are not known. CDR3s leave out the opening cysteine and the closing phenylalanine or tryptophan.

TRBV7-2	TRBJ1-4	ASSRAGQWNEKLF
TRBV7-6	TRBJ1-1	ASSSGGTARDTEAF
TRBV7-2	TRBJ1-4	ASSLAPGGVEKLF
TRBV18	TRBJ2-1	ASSPRSASGGGTEQF
TRBV27	TRBJ1-1	ASRPTGFNEAF
TRBV12-3/TRBV12-4	TRBJ2-4	ASSMEAKNIQY
TRBV3-1	TRBJ2-1	ASSQEPGLYNEQF
TRBV2	TRBJ2-3	ARRTGGPDTDTQY
TRBV7-8	TRBJ2-3	ASSPVGEGTDTQY
TRBV7-2	TRBJ2-7	ASRRTGVYEQY
TRBV12-3/TRBV12-4	TRBJ2-2	ASRPGGGAGELF
TRBV6-6	TRBJ2-1	ASRMFVGSSYNEQF
TRBV12-3/TRBV12-4	TRBJ1-2	ASSSTGAPRGDGYT
TRBV11-2	TRBJ2-1	ASNDWGTGGGEQF
TRBV2	TRBJ2-2	ASSDRRGLTLETGELF
TRBV7-2	TRBJ1-2	ASSPTPYGYT
TRBV5-1	TRBJ2-1	ASSPGQGTHNEQF
TRBV6-5	TRBJ1-5	ASSRAVGNQPQH
TRBV28	TRBJ2-2	ASKGTRPNTGELF
TRBV4-3	TRBJ2-2	ASSQEPPGGINTGELF
TRBV6-5	TRBJ1-5	ASSYSWGNSNQPQH
TRBV12-3/TRBV12-4	TRBJ2-1	ASSSPTGTTGQF
TRBV29-1	TRBJ2-2	SVKRTGELF
TRBV6-5	TRBJ2-1	ASTAGGLGNEQF
TRBV12-3/TRBV12-4	TRBJ2-5	ASCEERTQY
TRBV7-9	TRBJ1-4	ASTPFGEKLF
TRBV5-6	TRBJ1-4	ASSSDSLEKLF
TRBV7-2	TRBJ2-1	ASSEGLLLNEQF
TRBV11-2	TRBJ1-4	ASSLGRSSSEKLF
TRBV7-9	TRBJ1-2	ASSLAGERGYT
TRBV6-5	TRBJ2-2	ASSRTGLYTGELF